The T cell receptor beta chain described here comes from a study of cytomegalovirus exposure and HLA in healthy donors. Study information: The study placed about 86% of its 350 to 450 genotyped donors in the Caucasian-associated ancestry cluster. The study's findings and limits: Presence/absence comparisons presumed near-even sequencing depth among donors. The authors later found HLA-associated TCR beta chains more clonally expanded than equally common others. Reportedly, diagnosis of cytomegalovirus status by the classifier showed high specificity and sensitivity.

About this clone itself: Its antigen is not known.

The primer mix had 60 Vbeta and 13 Jbeta primers. TCRdb keeps only in-frame clones here, not all; method: immunoSEQ multiplex PCR. In the table there are around 88,000 clones, roughly 80% of which are singletons. This CDR3 comprises 13 residues. Unmatched junction bases numbered 3, after V lost 5 bases and J lost 4 bases. Germline V lookup: CDR1 SGHTA, CDR2 FQGNSA. Sequences were obtained from PBMCs. The chain has TRBV7-2 and TRBJ1-2; the match to TRBD1 covers 8 bases. This sequence was found in a man aged 45-60 years in good health and CMV-seropositive. The CDR3: CASSDRGGYGYTF. As DNA, the CDR3 is TGTGCCAGCAGCGACAGGGGTGGCTATGGCTACACCTTC. Full variable domain (rest looked up from reference TRBV7-2 and TRBJ1-2): GAGVSQSPSNKVTEKGKDVELRCDPISGHTALYWYRQSLGQGLEFLIYFQGNSAPDKSGLPSDRFSAERTGGSVSTLTIQRTQQEDSAVYLCASSDRGGYGYTFGSGTRLTVV.